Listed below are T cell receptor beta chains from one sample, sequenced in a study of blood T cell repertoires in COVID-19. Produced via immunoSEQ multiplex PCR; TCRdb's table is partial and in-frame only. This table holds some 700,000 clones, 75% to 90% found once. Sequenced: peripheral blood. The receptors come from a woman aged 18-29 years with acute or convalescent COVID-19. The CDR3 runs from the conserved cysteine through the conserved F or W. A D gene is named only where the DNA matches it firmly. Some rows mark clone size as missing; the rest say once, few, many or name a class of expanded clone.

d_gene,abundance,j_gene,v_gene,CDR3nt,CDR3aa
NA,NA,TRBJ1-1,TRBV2,TGTGCCAGCAACACAGTTGCTCCAACGGAAGCTTTCTTT,CASNTVAPTEAFF
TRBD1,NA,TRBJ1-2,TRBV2,TGTGCCAGCAATAGATGGACAGGGGGGCCCTATGGCTACACCTTC,CASNRWTGGPYGYTF
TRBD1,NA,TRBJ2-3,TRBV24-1,TGTGCCACCAGTCCCGGGACAGGGTGGGATACGCAGTATTTT,CATSPGTGWDTQYF
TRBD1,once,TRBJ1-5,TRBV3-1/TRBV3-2,TGTGCCAGCAGCCGGGACAGGGGGCCGGGGCAGCCCCAGCATTTT,CASSRDRGPGQPQHF
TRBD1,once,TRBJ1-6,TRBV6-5,TGTGCCAGCACCCCAAGGGGGCAAGGTGGATCACCCCTCCACTTT,CASTPRGQGGSPLHF
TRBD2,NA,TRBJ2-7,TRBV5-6,TGTGCCAGCAGCTTGGGACTAGCGGTTACCTACGAGCAGTACTTC,CASSLGLAVTYEQYF
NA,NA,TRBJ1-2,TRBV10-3,TGTGCCATCAGTGAGTCTCTCAGTAAATCAGGCTATGGCTACACCTTC,CAISESLSKSGYGYTF
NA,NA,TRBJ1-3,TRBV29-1,TGCAGCGTTGCGGGGTTGTACGGAAACACCATATATTTT,CSVAGLYGNTIYF
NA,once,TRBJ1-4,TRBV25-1,TGTGCCAGCAGTTCCACAGAGGGACAAAACGAAAAACTGTTTTTT,CASSSTEGQNEKLFF
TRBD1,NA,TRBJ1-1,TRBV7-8,TGTGCCAGCAGCGCAGGGGGAGGATCGAACACTGAAGCTTTCTTT,CASSAGGGSNTEAFF
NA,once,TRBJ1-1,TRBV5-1,TGCGCCAGCAGCTTGAAAACGGTCAACACTGAAGCTTTCTTT,CASSLKTVNTEAFF
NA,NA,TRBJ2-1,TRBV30,TGTGCCTGGAGTAGGGGAAACTCCTACAATGAGCAGTTCTTC,CAWSRGNSYNEQFF
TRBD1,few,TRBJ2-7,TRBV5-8,TGTGCCAGCAGCTTGGCCGGGACAGGGGCCTACGAGCAGTACTTC,CASSLAGTGAYEQYF
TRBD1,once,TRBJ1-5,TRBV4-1,TGCGCCAGCAGCCCCCACAGGGGGGATCAGCCCCAGCATTTT,CASSPHRGDQPQHF
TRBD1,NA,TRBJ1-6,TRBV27,TGTGCCAGCAGAAGGGACAGTCGAGGTAATTCACCCCTCCACTTT,CASRRDSRGNSPLHF
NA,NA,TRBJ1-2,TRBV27,TGTGCCACCGCTCACCGGGCTGTCAGGGGTGGCTACACCTTC,CATAHRAVRGGYTF
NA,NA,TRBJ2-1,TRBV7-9,TGTGCCATGAAAGACCGGGACTCTGTATACAATGAGCAGTTCTTC,CAMKDRDSVYNEQFF
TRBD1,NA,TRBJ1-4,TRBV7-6,TGTGCCAGCAGCTTAGCGACAGGGGGCCACGAAAAACTGTTTTTT,CASSLATGGHEKLFF
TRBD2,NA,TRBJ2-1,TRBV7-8,TGTGCCAGCAGCGCCTGGACTAGCGGGGCAAATGAGCAGTTCTTC,CASSAWTSGANEQFF
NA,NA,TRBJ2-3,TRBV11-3,TGTGCCAGCAGCTTGTTAGCACCAGATACGCAGTATTTT,CASSLLAPDTQYF
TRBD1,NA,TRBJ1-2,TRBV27,TGTGCCAGCAGTTTCTGGGGACAGGACCTGTTGGGTGGGAATGGCTACACCTTC,CASSFWGQDLLGGNGYTF
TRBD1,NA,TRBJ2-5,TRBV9,TGTGCCAGCAGCGTAGGACTCGACAGGGACGGCCAAGAGACCCAGTACTTC,CASSVGLDRDGQETQYF
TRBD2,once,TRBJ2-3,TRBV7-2,TGTGCCAGCAGCCGCGAGCGGGGGGTAAGCACAGATACGCAGTATTTT,CASSRERGVSTDTQYF
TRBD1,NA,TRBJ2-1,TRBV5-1,TGCGCCAGCACGTGGGGACAGAGTTACAATGAGCAGTTCTTC,CASTWGQSYNEQFF